This T cell receptor (beta chain) was sequenced for a study of cytomegalovirus exposure and HLA in healthy donors. The CDR3 contains 14 residues. V shed 6 bases and J shed 0 bases, with 11 bases lying between them. Germline lookup yields CDR1 ENHRY and CDR2 SYGVKD. Primers for the PCR totalled 60 Vbeta and 13 Jbeta. TCRdb's copy holds only in-frame clones and misses some; the assay was immunoSEQ multiplex PCR. This repertoire includes under 130,000 clones. The chain has TRBV10-3 and TRBJ1-1, with TRBD1 as a possible D gene (5 bases). Sequenced material: PBMCs. The TCR comes from a man over 45 in good health and CMV-seronegative. The CDR3 DNA sequence: TGTGCCATCAGCGAGCAGGGAATGAACACTGAAGCTTTCTTT. It specifies CAISEQGMNTEAFF.